Following are 9 T cell receptor beta chains from one sample sequenced in a study of blood T cells in healthy people across ages. Sample-barcoded 5' priming and a J-beta primer mix drove a second PCR of roughly 7 to 11 cycles. TCRdb reprocessed the 5' RACE reads with MiXCR, giving one entry per CDR3 protein. The sample records 1.5 million to 2 million distinct CDR3 sequences, just under 50% being singletons. The material sequenced was blood. These receptor sequences come from a woman aged 40 to 50 in good health.

This chain uses TRBV20-1 with TRBJ1-5, with no clear D. Trimming removed 3 bases at V and 2 bases at J, with 17 bases between. Per the germline V gene, CDR1 is DFQATT and CDR2 is SNEGSKA (reference sequence). This CDR3 is built from 16 residues. The CDR3 region has the DNA TGCAGTGCTAGGAGGGCGGCCCGTGGTGGCAATCAGCCCCAGCATTTT. Translation: CSARRAARGGNQPQHF.

The chain carries TRBV18 and TRBJ2-3, with TRBD1 identical over 8 bases. The ends lost 1 base at V and 2 bases at J; junction bases unmatched: 5. The CDR3 is 16 residues long. CDR1 KGHSH and CDR2 LQKENI come from the germline V gene. The CDR3: CASSPRMGQATDTQYF. The CDR3 nucleotides read TGTGCCAGCTCACCACGAATGGGACAGGCCACAGATACGCAGTATTTT.

This rearrangement joins TRBV6-2 or TRBV6-3 to TRBJ2-1, with D uncertain. CDR3 length: 13 residues. Germline V CDR1 and CDR2: MNHEY, SVGEGT. The V end was cut by 8 bases, the J end by 6 bases, with 14 bases between. CDR3 amino acids: CASRHGQSNEQFF. CDR3 nucleotide sequence: TGTGCCAGCCGACATGGTCAAAGCAATGAGCAGTTCTTC.

The chain recombines TRBV3-1 with TRBJ1-1; tentative D call: TRBD1 (6 bases). This CDR3 has 16 residues. Germline values: CDR1 LGHDT, CDR2 YNNKEL (reference sequence). Trimming removed 0 bases from V and 4 bases from J, with 15 bases in between. The CDR3 sequence: CASSQDLAGAGTEAFF. DNA for the CDR3: TGTGCCAGCAGCCAAGATTTGGCAGGGGCAGGCACTGAAGCTTTCTTT.

V gene TRBV7-2 combines with J gene TRBJ2-1, with a tentative D call TRBD1 (5 bases). This CDR3 spans 14 amino acids. Germline V gene sequence: CDR1 SGHTA, CDR2 FQGNSA. The V end lost 5 bases, the J end lost 0 bases, and 8 bases lay between the germline ends. CDR3 DNA: TGTGCCAGCAGCCCACAGGTCTCCTACAATGAGCAGTTCTTC. Translating gives CASSPQVSYNEQFF. Full variable domain (rest looked up from reference TRBV7-2 and TRBJ2-1): GAGVSQSPSNKVTEKGKDVELRCDPISGHTALYWYRQSLGQGLEFLIYFQGNSAPDKSGLPSDRFSAERTGGSVSTLTIQRTQQEDSAVYLCASSPQVSYNEQFFGPGTRLTVL.

This chain links TRBV7-2 with TRBJ2-4, with 9 positions matching TRBD2. The CDR3 length is 16 residues. CDR1 SGHTA and CDR2 FQGNSA come from the germline V gene. V shed 6 bases, J shed 13 bases, and the junction held 19 bases outside the gene matches. The CDR3 is CASRRTAGGLWNEQYF. DNA of the CDR3: TGTGCCAGCAGACGAACGGCGGGGGGGCTTTGGAATGAGCAGTACTTC.

The chain links TRBV20-1 to TRBJ2-3, with D perhaps matching TRBD2 (5 bases). Germline V lookup: CDR1 DFQATT, CDR2 SNEGSKA (reference sequence). V gave up 0 bases and J gave up 4 bases, with 11 bases separating them. The CDR3 contains 14 residues. The CDR3 nucleotides read TGCAGTGCTAGAGATCTGCTAGCATCAGATACGCAGTATTTT. Translation gives CSARDLLASDTQYF.

This clonotype was observed a handful of times. The chain uses TRBV6-6 and TRBJ1-2; D not resolved. CDR1 is MNHNY and CDR2 is SVGAGI in the germline V gene (reference sequence). The length of the CDR3 is 15 residues. Trimming took 5 bases from V and 0 from J, leaving 13 bases between them. CDR3 nucleotides: TGTGCCAGCAGTGGATGGGTCCAAGCTAACTATGGCTACACCTTC. Its protein is CASSGWVQANYGYTF.

V usage is TRBV29-1 and J usage is TRBJ2-6; 9 bases match TRBD1. After removal of 5 bases from V and 2 bases from J, the junction contained 7 bases not matched to a gene. The CDR3 is 16 residues long. Germline CDR1 is SQVTM and CDR2 is ANQGSEA. CDR3 sequence reads: CSVRDTGGPGANVLTF. In nucleotides, the CDR3 is TGCAGCGTTAGGGACACAGGGGGCCCTGGGGCCAACGTCCTGACTTTC.